Described below is a single T cell receptor (beta chain) sequence and its context. The entry originates in a study of blood T cell repertoires in COVID-19. This CDR3 contains 13 residues. Trimming removed 6 bases from V and 7 bases from J; junction bases left unmatched: 2. Germline V gene data show CDR1 as MNHEY and CDR2 as SVGAGI. Each exposed participant met a COVID-19 case in the 2 weeks preceding study entry. Per the original data handling: Reference gene primer amplification gave nucleated cell count estimates. Repertoires were generated with immunoSEQ multiplex PCR, while TCRdb's copy carries only in-frame clones and drops some. V and J calls and clone size come straight from that table; D and trimming were deduced from the DNA. The sample contains 150,000 or so clones, 87% of which appear only once.

The sequence was obtained from a woman aged 35 to 49 who had been exposed to COVID-19. The gene calls are TRBV6-5 and TRBJ2-1; 11 nucleotides match TRBD1. Sequencing was done on a sample of PBMCs or T cells enriched from blood (not recorded which). The CDR3 DNA is TGTGCCAGCAGGGGACAGGGGGGTAATGAGCAGTTCTTC. Encoded protein: CASRGQGGNEQFF.